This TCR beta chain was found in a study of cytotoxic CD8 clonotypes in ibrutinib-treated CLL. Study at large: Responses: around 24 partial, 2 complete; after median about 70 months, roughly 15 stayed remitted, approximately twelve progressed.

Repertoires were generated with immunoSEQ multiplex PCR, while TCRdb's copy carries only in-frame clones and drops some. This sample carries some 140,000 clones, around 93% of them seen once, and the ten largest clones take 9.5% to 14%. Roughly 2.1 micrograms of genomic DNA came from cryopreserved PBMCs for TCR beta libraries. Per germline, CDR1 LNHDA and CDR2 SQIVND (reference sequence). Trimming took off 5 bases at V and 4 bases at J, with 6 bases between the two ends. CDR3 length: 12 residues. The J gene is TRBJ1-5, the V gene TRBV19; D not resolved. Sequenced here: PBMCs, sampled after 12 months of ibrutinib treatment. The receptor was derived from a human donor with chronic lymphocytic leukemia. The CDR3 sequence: CASSESNQPQHF. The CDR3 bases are TGTGCCAGTAGTGAAAGTAATCAGCCCCAGCATTTT.